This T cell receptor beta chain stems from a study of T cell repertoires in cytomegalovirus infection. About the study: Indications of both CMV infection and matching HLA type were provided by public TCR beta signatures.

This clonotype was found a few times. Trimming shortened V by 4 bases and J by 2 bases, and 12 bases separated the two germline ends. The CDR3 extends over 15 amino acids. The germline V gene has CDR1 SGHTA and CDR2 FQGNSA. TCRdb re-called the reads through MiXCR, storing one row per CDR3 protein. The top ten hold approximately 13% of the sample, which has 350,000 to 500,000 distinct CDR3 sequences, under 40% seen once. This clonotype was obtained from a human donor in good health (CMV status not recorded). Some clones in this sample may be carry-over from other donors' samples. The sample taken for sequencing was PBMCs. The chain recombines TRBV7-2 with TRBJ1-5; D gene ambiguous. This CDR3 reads CASSSQDLGNQPQHF. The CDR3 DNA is TGTGCCAGCAGCTCGCAAGACCTGGGCAATCAGCCCCAGCATTTT.